This TCR beta chain was captured in a study of cytomegalovirus exposure and HLA in healthy donors. As concerns this clone: Its antigen is still unknown.

The PCR employed 60 Vbeta primers together with 13 Jbeta primers. Produced via immunoSEQ multiplex PCR; TCRdb's table is partial and in-frame only. There are about 87,000 clones in the sample, with less than 20% held by the top ten. Regarding donors, all were healthy bone marrow donors. Study results and caveats: A later analysis reportedly found fewer N-insertions in an Asian-associated ancestry cluster than the roughly 670-donor mean.

CDR3 length equals 16 residues. CDR1 and CDR2 from the germline V gene are SEHNR and FQNEAQ (reference sequence). The V and J ends lost 5 bases and 5 bases, in that order; junction bases with no gene match: 5. The sequenced sample consisted of PBMCs. This receptor was taken from a man between 50 and 59 years old in good health and CMV-seropositive. The V gene is TRBV7-9, the J gene TRBJ2-2; 13 nucleotides agree with TRBD2. The CDR3 DNA sequence: TGTGCCAGCAGCCGAGGACTAGCGGGAGCGACCGGGGAGCTGTTTTTT. Residues: CASSRGLAGATGELFF.